This is a list of T cell receptor beta chains from one sample in a study of blood T cells in healthy people across ages. TCRdb recomputed calls from the 5' RACE reads with MiXCR, one row per CDR3 protein. The table has 1.5 million to 2 million distinct CDR3 sequences, roughly 30% seen once. Sample: blood. The receptors stem from a woman aged 30 to 39 in good health. The CDR3 runs from the conserved cysteine through the conserved F or W. Fields, in order: D gene, J gene, clone size, V gene, CDR3 DNA, CDR3 protein. The D gene is left open where the match is weak. Clone size is not always given. Where it is, it says once, few, many or a class for expanded clones.

. | TRBJ2-3 | . | TRBV29-1 | TGCAGCGTTGACGTCGGGGGTACAGATACGCAGTATTTT | CSVDVGGTDTQYF
. | TRBJ2-5 | few | TRBV5-1 | TGCGCCAGCAGCTTGGCCATGGCTTGGACTGAAGAGACCCAGTACTTC | CASSLAMAWTEETQYF
TRBD2 | TRBJ2-5 | . | TRBV5-1 | TGCGCCAGCAGGCGTGCGTCGCTAGCGGGAGGGGAGACCCAGTACTTC | CASRRASLAGGETQYF
. | TRBJ2-3 | . | TRBV7-2 | TGTGCCAGCAGCTTAGTGTCGGTAGGAACGCAGTATTTT | CASSLVSVGTQYF
TRBD2 | TRBJ2-7 | many | TRBV6-6 | TGTGCCAGCAGTTACGTGGTGACTAGCGGGGTATACGAGCAGTACTTC | CASSYVVTSGVYEQYF
. | TRBJ2-1 | . | TRBV7-3 | TGTTCCAGCAGCTTATCGCCAGGGAATGAGCAGTTCTTC | CSSSLSPGNEQFF
TRBD2 | TRBJ2-1 | . | TRBV29-1 | TGCAGCGTTGTTAGCGGGGGGATCTCCTACAATGAGCAGTTCTTC | CSVVSGGISYNEQFF
. | TRBJ2-1 | . | TRBV6-2/TRBV6-3 | TGTGCCAGCAGTTACATCCGGGGAAGTTGGGACAATGAGCAGTTCTTC | CASSYIRGSWDNEQFF
. | TRBJ2-5 | few | TRBV15 | TGTGCCACCAGCGCAACAGGGAAAGAGACCCAGTACTTC | CATSATGKETQYF
TRBD2 | TRBJ2-5 | . | TRBV20-1 | TGCAGTGCCCCGGCCAGCGGGGGGGAAGAGACCCAGTACTTC | CSAPASGGEETQYF
. | TRBJ2-5 | . | TRBV11-2 | TGTGCCAGCAGCATAAACAGGGTCCGGGAGACCCAGTACTTC | CASSINRVRETQYF
. | TRBJ2-1 | . | TRBV28 | TGTGCCAGCAGTTTAGCGGGGAATTTCTACAATGAGCAGTTCTTC | CASSLAGNFYNEQFF
TRBD2 | TRBJ2-1 | many | TRBV3-1 | TGTGCCAGCAGCCAAGGGACTAGCAGACGTTACAATGAGCAGTTCTTC | CASSQGTSRRYNEQFF
. | TRBJ2-2 | . | TRBV10-1 | TGCGCCAGCAGTCGGACAGCCCAGACCGGGGAGCTGTTTTTT | CASSRTAQTGELFF
. | TRBJ2-7 | few | TRBV28 | TGTGCCAGCAGTAAAATCCCGGGAATCCTCTCCTACGAGCAGTACTTC | CASSKIPGILSYEQYF
TRBD1 | TRBJ1-2 | many | TRBV7-9 | TGTGCCAGCAGCCCCGGGACAGCGTATGGCTACACCTTC | CASSPGTAYGYTF
. | TRBJ1-5 | . | TRBV11-2 | TGTGCCAGCACCAACCCCGGGAGCAATCAGCCCCAGCATTTT | CASTNPGSNQPQHF
. | TRBJ2-7 | . | TRBV7-9 | TGTGCCAGCAGCTTTCAGGGACAGCAGTACTTC | CASSFQGQQYF
. | TRBJ2-1 | many | TRBV12-3/TRBV12-4 | TGTGCCAGCACGTCTAGCAGGGGGTTCCTGCGGGGTGGTTACAATGAGCAGTTCTTC | CASTSSRGFLRGGYNEQFF
. | TRBJ1-2 | few | TRBV6-2/TRBV6-3 | TGTGCCAGCGGGCCCGGACGGAGATCTAACTATGGCTACACCTTC | CASGPGRRSNYGYTF
TRBD2 | TRBJ2-7 | . | TRBV20-1 | TGCAGTGCTCGGGACCCAGCGGGAGTTATTTTCGAGCAGTACTTC | CSARDPAGVIFEQYF
. | TRBJ1-4 | few | TRBV7-9 | TGTGCCAGCAGTACACAGGCGGCGGGTGAAAAACTGTTTTTT | CASSTQAAGEKLFF
. | TRBJ2-5 | . | TRBV6-2/TRBV6-3 | TGTGCCAGCAGTTACTCGATCGGGAGCGAGACCCAGTACTTC | CASSYSIGSETQYF
. | TRBJ1-2 | many | TRBV3-1 | TGTGCCAGCAGCCAAGGAACGGGGCTTCGCTATGGCTACACCTTC | CASSQGTGLRYGYTF
TRBD2 | TRBJ2-3 | . | TRBV12-3/TRBV12-4 | TGTGCCAGCAGTTTGCAAAGTAGCGGGGGGCGGCGTAGCACAGATACGCAGTATTTT | CASSLQSSGGRRSTDTQYF
. | TRBJ1-2 | . | TRBV4-3 | TGCGCCAGCAGCCAAGGTGGCTACACCTTC | CASSQGGYTF
TRBD2 | TRBJ2-4 | few | TRBV6-2/TRBV6-3 | TGTGCCAGCAGTTATGGGGGAGGGGCCAAAAACATTCAGTACTTC | CASSYGGGAKNIQYF
. | TRBJ2-1 | . | TRBV12-3/TRBV12-4 | TGTGCCAGCGCCGATGGGTCCTACAATGAGCAGTTCTTC | CASADGSYNEQFF
TRBD2 | TRBJ2-7 | . | TRBV9 | TGTGCCAGCAGCCGCGGACTAGCGGAGGGTAGCTCCTACGAGCAGTACTTC | CASSRGLAEGSSYEQYF
. | TRBJ1-5 | . | TRBV6-7 | TGTGCCAGCATCAGCCATCAGCCCCAGCATTTT | CASISHQPQHF
. | TRBJ2-3 | . | TRBV4-3 | TGCGCCAGCAGCCAAGATTGGAGGGACCCAGATACGCAGTATTTT | CASSQDWRDPDTQYF
. | TRBJ2-3 | . | TRBV6-1 | TGTGCCAACAGTGACCTCCGGCCAGATACGCAGTATTTT | CANSDLRPDTQYF
. | TRBJ2-7 | . | TRBV30 | TGTGCCTGGTCTCGACGGGGGGAGCAGTACTTC | CAWSRRGEQYF
TRBD1 | TRBJ2-7 | few | TRBV2 | TGTGCCAGCAGGGACCCGACAGGGTTTCACGAGCAGTACTTC | CASRDPTGFHEQYF
TRBD1 | TRBJ2-7 | . | TRBV5-1 | TGCGCCAGCAGCCCCCGGGACAGGGTCTACAAGCAGTACTTC | CASSPRDRVYKQYF
TRBD2 | TRBJ2-7 | many | TRBV12-5 | TGTGCTAGTGGGGTAGCGGGGGGGATTTCCTACGAGCAGTACTTC | CASGVAGGISYEQYF
TRBD1 | TRBJ2-3 | . | TRBV4-1 | TGCGCCAGCAGCCTTGAACAGGGGGTCGTAGATACGCAGTATTTT | CASSLEQGVVDTQYF
. | TRBJ2-5 | . | TRBV6-1 | TGTGCCAGCAGTGAAGCGTCACCAGGGCAGTACCAAGAGACCCAGTACTTC | CASSEASPGQYQETQYF
. | TRBJ2-1 | many | TRBV5-1 | TGCGCCAGCAGCTTGGGACTACCCGAGCAGTTCTTC | CASSLGLPEQFF
TRBD2 | TRBJ2-6 | . | TRBV6-5 | TGTGCCAGCAGTTACTATGGGGGGGGAACAGGGGCCAACGTCCTGACTTTC | CASSYYGGGTGANVLTF
. | TRBJ1-6 | few | TRBV27 | TGTGCCAGCAGGACCCGGGACGGAAATTCACCCCTCCACTTT | CASRTRDGNSPLHF
TRBD1 | TRBJ2-5 | . | TRBV20-1 | TGCAGTGCTAGACCCGCAGGGACAGGGGAAGAGACCCAGTACTTC | CSARPAGTGEETQYF
TRBD1 | TRBJ1-2 | . | TRBV6-5 | TGTGCCAGCACTTCGACAGGGGAGACCTATGGCTACACCTTC | CASTSTGETYGYTF
. | TRBJ1-2 | few | TRBV6-1 | TGTGCCAGCAGTGTGAGCCAGACAGCTAACTATGGCTACACCTTC | CASSVSQTANYGYTF
. | TRBJ1-5 | . | TRBV6-6 | TGTGCCAGCAGATTGACAGCTAGCAATCAGCCCCAGCATTTT | CASRLTASNQPQHF